This section outlines one TCR beta chain sequence together with its context. The sample belongs to a study of OX40 agonist ivuxolimab in advanced cancers. Repertoires were generated with immunoSEQ multiplex PCR, while TCRdb's copy carries only in-frame clones and drops some. Seen here are around 67,000 clones, roughly nine tenths observed once, and the top ten hold 1.3%. Trimming removed 2 bases from V and 2 bases from J; junction bases left unmatched: 7. The CDR3 is 17 amino acids. Germline values: CDR1 SGHAT, CDR2 FQNNGV. This chain connects TRBV11-2 to TRBJ2-3, with 10 bases identical to TRBD2. This receptor was identified in an adult with an advanced solid tumor such as melanoma, head and neck, liver or kidney cancer. Specimen: CD4+ or CD8+ T cells sorted from blood, collected in a trial of the OX40 agonist ivuxolimab. The CDR3 nucleotides are TGTGCCAGCAGCTTAAGGCCTAGCGGGGGCATCACAGATACGCAGTATTTT. Amino acids: CASSLRPSGGITDTQYF.